These 11 T cell receptor beta chains were sequenced from one sample in a study of blood T cell repertoires in COVID-19. Sequencing was performed with immunoSEQ multiplex PCR; in TCRdb, only in-frame clones are kept and a portion is missing. Seen here are some 210,000 clones, approximately 84% observed once, and the top ten hold about 7.3%. The sequenced material came from peripheral blood. The receptors stem from a woman aged 45 to 65 with active or convalescent COVID-19.

The chain is built from TRBV5-1 and TRBJ2-7; the D gene is possibly TRBD2 (5 bases). With 0 bases removed from V and 6 bases from J, the gap between germline ends came to 10 bases. This CDR3 region has 13 residues. The germline V gene encodes CDR1 SGHRS and CDR2 YFSETQ. The CDR3 nucleotides read TGCGCCAGCAGCTTGGATGGTCGGGGCGAGCAGTACGTC. Protein sequence: CASSLDGRGEQYV.

CDR3 residues: CASSQGRTGDEQFF. CDR3 coding DNA: TGTGCCAGCAGCCAAGGCCGGACAGGGGACGAGCAGTTCTTC. The V gene is TRBV4-2, the J gene TRBJ2-1; 9 nucleotides agree with TRBD1. Unmatched junction bases numbered 5, after V lost 1 base and J lost 10 bases. Germline lookup yields CDR1 LGHNA and CDR2 YNFKEQ. CDR3 size: 14 residues.

The chain is built from TRBV19 and TRBJ2-3; 9 bases fit TRBD1. Germline CDR1 is LNHDA and CDR2 is SQIVND (reference sequence). V was clipped by 8 bases and J by 2 bases; unmatched bases: 2. This CDR3 has 13 residues. The DNA for the CDR3 is TGTGCCAGTCGGGACAGGGCCACAGATACGCAGTATTTT. Its protein is CASRDRATDTQYF.

Remarks on this clone: The sample contains more than one DNA sequence encoding this CDR3. The chain is built from TRBV3-1 (or the pseudogene TRBV3-2) and TRBJ1-1, with a tentative D call TRBD1 (6 bases). With 4 bases removed from V and 1 base from J, the gap between germline ends came to 7 bases. Germline CDR1 reads LGHDT; CDR2 reads YNNKEL (reference sequence). This CDR3 comprises 13 residues. CDR3 protein: CASSPTGNTEAFF. The CDR3 DNA reads TGTGCCAGCAGCCCGACAGGGAACACTGAAGCTTTCTTT.

This sequence joins TRBV2 and TRBJ1-3; D perhaps matches TRBD1 (6 bases). CDR1 is SNHLY, CDR2 FYNNEI, per germline. The CDR3 is 15 residues long. The V end was cut by 6 bases, the J end by 3 bases, with 15 bases between. The CDR3 sequence: CASSPGDGLGNTIYF. The CDR3 DNA reads as TGTGCCAGCAGCCCAGGGGACGGCCTTGGAAACACCATATATTTT.

The rearrangement uses TRBV12-3 or TRBV12-4 and TRBJ1-1, with a weak D call TRBD1 (6 bases). This CDR3 is built from 13 residues. V was pared by 0 bases and J by 11 bases, with 13 bases between. In nucleotides, the CDR3 is TGTGCCAGCAGTTTAGCTCAGGGGAGGGAGGCTTTCTTT. This sequence encodes CASSLAQGREAFF.

The chain employs TRBV12-5 and TRBJ2-3; no clear D gene. The CDR3 covers 12 residues. Trimming removed 7 bases at V and 6 bases at J, with 11 bases between. Germline V CDR1 and CDR2: LGHNT, FRNRAP. CDR3 DNA: TGTGCTAGTGCCGCGTCGAGCGATACGCAGTATTTT. Protein product: CASAASSDTQYF.

V usage is TRBV19 and J usage is TRBJ1-5, with 8 bases fitting TRBD1. Trimming at V came to 4 bases and at J to 4 bases, leaving 3 bases not matched to a gene. The length of the CDR3 is 14 residues. Germline CDR1 and CDR2: LNHDA and SQIVND (reference sequence). CDR3: CASSTTGDNQPQHF. The CDR3 coding sequence is TGTGCCAGTAGTACGACAGGGGATAATCAGCCCCAGCATTTT.

The chain is built from TRBV7-2 and TRBJ2-7; no clear D gene. The CDR3 is 13 amino acids. The germline V and J ends were trimmed by 5 bases and 6 bases, with 14 bases remaining between them. In germline, CDR1 is SGHTA, CDR2 FQGNSA. The CDR3 nucleotides are TGTGCCAGCAGCACCACCTTGGCTAGCGAGCAGTACGTC. This translates into CASSTTLASEQYV.

The chain has TRBV12-5 and TRBJ2-3; weak D call: TRBD1 (7 bases). The CDR3 consists of 14 residues. Deletions cut 1 base from V and 5 bases from J, with 10 bases between. Per the germline V gene, CDR1 is LGHNT and CDR2 is FRNRAP. CDR3 protein: CASGLDRGGDTQYF. In DNA, the CDR3 is TGTGCTAGTGGTTTGGACAGGGGAGGAGATACGCAGTATTTT.

The gene calls are TRBV18 and TRBJ1-2; tentatively, D is TRBD1 (6 bases). V lost 6 bases and J lost 4, with 21 bases in between. The germline V gene has CDR1 KGHSH and CDR2 LQKENI. The CDR3 consists of 16 residues. CDR3 residues: CASSQDRTASTYGYTF. In DNA, the CDR3 is TGTGCCAGCTCGCAAGACAGGACAGCTTCCACCTATGGCTACACCTTC.